The entry that follows covers one T cell receptor beta chain sequence. The repertoire was sequenced with immunoSEQ multiplex PCR; TCRdb's copy has only in-frame clones and lacks some. Altogether 100,000 or so clones are present, around 90% being singletons, with the ten largest covering 1.9%. These data originate in a study of blood T cell repertoires in COVID-19. The CDR3 is made up of 19 amino acids. V trimming: 3 bases; J trimming: 4 bases; junction bases outside the gene matches: 15. The germline CDR1 and CDR2 sequences are SGHTA and FQGNSA. This receptor was identified in a woman between 45 and 65 years old with COVID-19, enrolled during active disease. The rearrangement uses TRBV7-2 and TRBJ2-1; 10 bases are shared with TRBD1. The sample comprised peripheral blood. DNA of the CDR3: TGTGCCAGCAGCTTGACGGGACAGGGGATCCCTTCGAAATACAATGAGCAGTTCTTC. It encodes CASSLTGQGIPSKYNEQFF.